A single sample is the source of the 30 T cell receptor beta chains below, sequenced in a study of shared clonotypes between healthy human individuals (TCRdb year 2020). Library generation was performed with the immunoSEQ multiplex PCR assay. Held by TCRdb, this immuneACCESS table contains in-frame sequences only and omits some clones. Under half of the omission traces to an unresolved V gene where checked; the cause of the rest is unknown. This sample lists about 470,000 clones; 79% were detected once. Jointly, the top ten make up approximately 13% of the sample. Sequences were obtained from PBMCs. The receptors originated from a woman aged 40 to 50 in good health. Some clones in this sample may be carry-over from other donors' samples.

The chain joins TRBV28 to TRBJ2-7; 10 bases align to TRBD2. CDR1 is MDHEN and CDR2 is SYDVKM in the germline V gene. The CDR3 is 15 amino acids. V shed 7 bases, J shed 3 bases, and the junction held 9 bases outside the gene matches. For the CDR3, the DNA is TGTGCCAGCACCTCCCAAGGGACTAGCGTCTACGAGCAGTACTTC. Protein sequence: CASTSQGTSVYEQYF.

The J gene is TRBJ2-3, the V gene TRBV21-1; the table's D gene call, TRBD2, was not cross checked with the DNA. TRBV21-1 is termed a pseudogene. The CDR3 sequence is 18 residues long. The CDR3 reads CASSKIVGGRLFADTQYF. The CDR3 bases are TGTGCCAGCAGCAAAATAGTAGGCGGGAGGCTCTTCGCAGATACGCAGTATTTT.

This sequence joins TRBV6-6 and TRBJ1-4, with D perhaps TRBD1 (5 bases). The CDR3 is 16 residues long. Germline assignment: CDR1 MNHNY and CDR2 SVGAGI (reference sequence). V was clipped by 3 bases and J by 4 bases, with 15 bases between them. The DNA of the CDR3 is TGTGCCAGCAGTTATCAGGGACTCCAGTTTAATGAAAAACTGTTTTTT. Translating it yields CASSYQGLQFNEKLFF.

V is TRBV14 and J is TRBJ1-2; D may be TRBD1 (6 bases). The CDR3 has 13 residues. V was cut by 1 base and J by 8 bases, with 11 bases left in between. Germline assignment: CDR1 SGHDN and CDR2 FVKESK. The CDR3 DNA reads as TGTGCCAGCAGCCAAGCAGGGGCTGGAGGCTACACCTTC. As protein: CASSQAGAGGYTF.

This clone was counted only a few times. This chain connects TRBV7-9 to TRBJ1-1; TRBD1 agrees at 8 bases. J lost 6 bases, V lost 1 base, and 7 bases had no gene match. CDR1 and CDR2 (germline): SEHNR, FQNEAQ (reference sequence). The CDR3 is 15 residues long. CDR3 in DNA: TGTGCCAGCAGCTTAGTGGGACAGGTCGACTCTGAAGCTTTCTTT. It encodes CASSLVGQVDSEAFF.

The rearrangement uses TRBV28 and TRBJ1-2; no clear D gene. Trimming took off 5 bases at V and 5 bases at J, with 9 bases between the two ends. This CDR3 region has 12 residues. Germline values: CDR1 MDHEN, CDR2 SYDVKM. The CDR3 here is CASSTDGYGYTF. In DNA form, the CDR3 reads TGTGCCAGCAGTACCGACGGTTATGGCTACACCTTC.

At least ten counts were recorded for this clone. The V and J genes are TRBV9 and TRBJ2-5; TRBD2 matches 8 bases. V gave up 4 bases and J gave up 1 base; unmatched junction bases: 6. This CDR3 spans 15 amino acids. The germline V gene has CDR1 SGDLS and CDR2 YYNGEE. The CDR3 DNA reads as TGTGCCAGCAGCCCCGGGACTAGTCTCCAAGAGACCCAGTACTTC. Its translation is CASSPGTSLQETQYF.

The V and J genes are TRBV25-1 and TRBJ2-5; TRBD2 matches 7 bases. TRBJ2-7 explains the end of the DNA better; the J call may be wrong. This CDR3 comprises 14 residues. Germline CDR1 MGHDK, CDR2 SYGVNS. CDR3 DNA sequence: TGTGCCAGCAGTGGACTAGCTTCTGCCTACGAGCAGTACTTC. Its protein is CASSGLASAYEQYF.

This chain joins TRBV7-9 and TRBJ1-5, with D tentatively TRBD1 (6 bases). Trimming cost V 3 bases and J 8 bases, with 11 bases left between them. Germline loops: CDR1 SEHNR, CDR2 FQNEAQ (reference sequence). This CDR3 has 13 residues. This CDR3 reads CASSFDRFEPQHF. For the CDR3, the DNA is TGTGCCAGCAGCTTCGACAGGTTCGAGCCCCAGCATTTT.

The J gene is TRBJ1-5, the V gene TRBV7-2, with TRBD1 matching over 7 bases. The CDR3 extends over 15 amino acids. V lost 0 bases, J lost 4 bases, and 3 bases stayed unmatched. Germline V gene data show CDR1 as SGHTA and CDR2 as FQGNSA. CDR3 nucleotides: TGTGCCAGCAGCTTAGCAGGGGGCAAAAATCAGCCCCAGCATTTT. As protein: CASSLAGGKNQPQHF. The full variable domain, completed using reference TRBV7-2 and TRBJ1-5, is GAGVSQSPSNKVTEKGKDVELRCDPISGHTALYWYRQSLGQGLEFLIYFQGNSAPDKSGLPSDRFSAERTGGSVSTLTIQRTQQEDSAVYLCASSLAGGKNQPQHFGDGTRLSIL.

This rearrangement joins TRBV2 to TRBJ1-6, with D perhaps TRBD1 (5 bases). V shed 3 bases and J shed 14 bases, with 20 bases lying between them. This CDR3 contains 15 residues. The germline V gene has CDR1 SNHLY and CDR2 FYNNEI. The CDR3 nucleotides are TGTGCCAGCAGTGAGCAGGGTTCTCGACCTTCGACCCTCCACTTT. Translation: CASSEQGSRPSTLHF.

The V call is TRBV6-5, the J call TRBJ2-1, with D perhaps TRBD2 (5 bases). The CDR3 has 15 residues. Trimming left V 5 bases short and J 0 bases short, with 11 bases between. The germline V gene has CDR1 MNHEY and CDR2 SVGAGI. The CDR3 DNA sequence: TGTGCCAGCAGTCCAGCGGCAAACTCCTACAATGAGCAGTTCTTC. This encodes CASSPAANSYNEQFF.

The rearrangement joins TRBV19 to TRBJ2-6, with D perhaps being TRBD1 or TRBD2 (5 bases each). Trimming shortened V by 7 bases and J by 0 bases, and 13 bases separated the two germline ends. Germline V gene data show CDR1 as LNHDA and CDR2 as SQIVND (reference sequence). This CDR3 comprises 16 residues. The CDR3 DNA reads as TGTGCCAGTACCCCTGGGACGTACTCTGGGGCCAACGTCCTGACTTTC. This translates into CASTPGTYSGANVLTF.

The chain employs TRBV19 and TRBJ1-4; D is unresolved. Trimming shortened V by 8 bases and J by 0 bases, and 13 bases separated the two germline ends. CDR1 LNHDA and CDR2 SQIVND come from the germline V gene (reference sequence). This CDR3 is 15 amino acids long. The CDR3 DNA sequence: TGTGCCAGTTTACGAGGCGTTACAACTAATGAAAAACTGTTTTTT. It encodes CASLRGVTTNEKLFF.

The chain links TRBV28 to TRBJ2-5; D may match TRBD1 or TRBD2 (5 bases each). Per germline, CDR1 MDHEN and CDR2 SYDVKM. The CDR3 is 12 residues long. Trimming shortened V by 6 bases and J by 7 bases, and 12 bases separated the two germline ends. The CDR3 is CASRLPGRTQYF. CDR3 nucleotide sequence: TGTGCCAGCAGACTCCCAGGGAGGACCCAGTACTTC.

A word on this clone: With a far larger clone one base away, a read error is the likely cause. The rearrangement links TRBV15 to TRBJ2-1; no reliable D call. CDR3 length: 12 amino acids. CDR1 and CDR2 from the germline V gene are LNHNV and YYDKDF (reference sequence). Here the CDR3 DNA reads TGTGCCGCCAGCAGAGATGAGGATGAGCAGTTCTTC. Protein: CAASRDEDEQFF.

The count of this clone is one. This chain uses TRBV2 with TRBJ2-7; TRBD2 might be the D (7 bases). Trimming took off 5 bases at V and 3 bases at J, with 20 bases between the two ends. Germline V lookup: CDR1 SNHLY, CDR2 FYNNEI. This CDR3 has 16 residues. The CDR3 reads CASSPRLGGGRYEQYF. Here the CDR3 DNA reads TGTGCCAGCAGTCCCCGGTTGGGGGGGGGCCGCTACGAGCAGTACTTC.

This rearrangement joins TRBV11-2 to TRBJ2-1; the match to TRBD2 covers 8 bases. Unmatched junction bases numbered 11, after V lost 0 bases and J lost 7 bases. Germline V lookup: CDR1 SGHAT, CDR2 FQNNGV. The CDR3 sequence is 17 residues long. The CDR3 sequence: CASSLDRRSGSSNEQFF. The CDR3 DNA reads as TGTGCCAGCAGCTTAGATCGGAGGAGCGGGAGTTCGAATGAGCAGTTCTTC.

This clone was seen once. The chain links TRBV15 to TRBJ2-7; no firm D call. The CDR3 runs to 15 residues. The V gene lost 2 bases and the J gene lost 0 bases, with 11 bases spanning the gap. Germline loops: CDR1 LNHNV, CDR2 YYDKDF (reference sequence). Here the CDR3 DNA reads TGTGCCACCAGCAGACAGGCCAGCATCTCCTACGAGCAGTACTTC. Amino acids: CATSRQASISYEQYF.

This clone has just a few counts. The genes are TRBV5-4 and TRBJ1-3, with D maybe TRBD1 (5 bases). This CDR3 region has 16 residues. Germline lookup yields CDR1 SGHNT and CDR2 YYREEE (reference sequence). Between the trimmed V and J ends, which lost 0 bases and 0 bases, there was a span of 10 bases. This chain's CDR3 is CASSLGQTFSGNTIYF. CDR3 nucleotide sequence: TGTGCCAGCAGCTTGGGACAGACTTTCTCTGGAAACACCATATATTTT.

The CDR3 coding sequence is TGTGCCAGCAGTGAAGGAGTCGGGAACACCGGGGAGCTGTTTTTT. Protein sequence: CASSEGVGNTGELFF. This chain joins TRBV6-1 and TRBJ2-2; no reliable D call. Germline V CDR1 and CDR2: MNHNS, SASEGT. The germline V and J ends were trimmed by 1 base and 1 base, with 7 bases remaining between them. The CDR3 extends over 15 amino acids.

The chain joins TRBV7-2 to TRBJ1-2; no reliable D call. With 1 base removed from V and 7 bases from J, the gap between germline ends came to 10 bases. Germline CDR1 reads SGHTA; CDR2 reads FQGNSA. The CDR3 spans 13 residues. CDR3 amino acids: CASSLEGRFGYTF. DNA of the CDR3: TGTGCCAGCAGCTTAGAAGGCCGCTTTGGCTACACCTTC.

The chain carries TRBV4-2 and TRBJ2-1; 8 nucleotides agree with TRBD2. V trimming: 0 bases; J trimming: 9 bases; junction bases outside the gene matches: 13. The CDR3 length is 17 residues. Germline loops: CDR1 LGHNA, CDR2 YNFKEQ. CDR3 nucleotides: TGTGCCAGCAGCCAAGATCTTGAGAGGACTAGCTGGAGTGAGCAGTTCTTC. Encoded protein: CASSQDLERTSWSEQFF.

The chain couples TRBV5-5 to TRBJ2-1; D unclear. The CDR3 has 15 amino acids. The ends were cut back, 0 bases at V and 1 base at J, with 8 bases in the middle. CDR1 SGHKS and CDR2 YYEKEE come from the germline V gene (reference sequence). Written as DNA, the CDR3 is TGTGCCAGCAGCTTGGCCTACGGGTCCTACAATGAGCAGTTCTTC. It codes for CASSLAYGSYNEQFF.

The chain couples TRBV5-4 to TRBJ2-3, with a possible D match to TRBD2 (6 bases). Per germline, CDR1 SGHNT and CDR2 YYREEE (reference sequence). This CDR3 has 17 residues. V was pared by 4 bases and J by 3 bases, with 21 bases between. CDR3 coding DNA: TGTGCCAGCAGCCCGCTGGCGGGGACTGTTACAACAGATACGCAGTATTTT. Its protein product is CASSPLAGTVTTDTQYF.

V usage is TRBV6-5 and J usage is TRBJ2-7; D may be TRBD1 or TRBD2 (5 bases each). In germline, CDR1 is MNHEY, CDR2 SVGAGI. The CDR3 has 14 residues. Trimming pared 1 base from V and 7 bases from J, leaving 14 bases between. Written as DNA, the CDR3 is TGTGCCAGCAGTTACTTGGTCGACTGGGGGGAGCAGTACTTC. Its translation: CASSYLVDWGEQYF.

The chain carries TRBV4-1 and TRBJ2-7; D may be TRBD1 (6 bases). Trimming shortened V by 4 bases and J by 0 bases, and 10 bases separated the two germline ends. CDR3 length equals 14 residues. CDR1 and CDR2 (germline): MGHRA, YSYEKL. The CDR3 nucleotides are TGCGCCAGCAGCCGGCAGGGGAGCTCCTACGAGCAGTACTTC. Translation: CASSRQGSSYEQYF.

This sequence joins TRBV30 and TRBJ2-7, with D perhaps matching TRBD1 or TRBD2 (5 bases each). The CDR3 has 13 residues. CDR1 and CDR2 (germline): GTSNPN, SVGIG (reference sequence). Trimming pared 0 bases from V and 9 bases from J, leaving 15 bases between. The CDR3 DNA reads TGTGCCTGGAGTGTAAACCGGGACGTAGTGCAGTACTTC. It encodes CAWSVNRDVVQYF.

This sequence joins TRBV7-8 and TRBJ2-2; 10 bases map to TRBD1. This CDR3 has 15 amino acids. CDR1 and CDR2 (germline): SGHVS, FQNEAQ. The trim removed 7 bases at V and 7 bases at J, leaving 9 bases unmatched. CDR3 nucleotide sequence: TGTGCCAGCAACCCGGGACAGGGGTTTTTCGGGGAGCTGTTTTTT. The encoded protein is CASNPGQGFFGELFF.

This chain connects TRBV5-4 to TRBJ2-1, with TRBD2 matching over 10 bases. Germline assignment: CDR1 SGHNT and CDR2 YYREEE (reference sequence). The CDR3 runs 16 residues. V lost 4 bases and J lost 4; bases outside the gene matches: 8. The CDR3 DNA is TGTGCCAGCAGCCGAAAACAGCGGGAGGGATACAATGAGCAGTTCTTC. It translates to CASSRKQREGYNEQFF. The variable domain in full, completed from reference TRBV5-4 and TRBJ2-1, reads ETGVTQSPTHLIKTRGQQVTLRCSSQSGHNTVSWYQQALGQGPQFIFQYYREEENGRGNFPPRFSGLQFPNYSSELNVNALELDDSALYLCASSRKQREGYNEQFFGPGTRLTVL.